This T cell receptor (beta chain) comes out of a study of shared clonotypes between healthy human individuals. Method: immunoSEQ multiplex PCR; TCRdb's copy keeps in-frame clones and lacks some. The data contain fewer than 500,000 clones, about 80% of them singletons. The CDR3 loop spans 16 amino acids. Trimming removed 4 bases at V and 4 bases at J, with 17 bases between. Looked up from germline, CDR1 is SGDLS and CDR2 is YYNGEE. The source is a woman in her thirties or forties in good health. Some clones in this sample may be carry-over from other donors' samples. The specimen sequenced was PBMCs. The chain is built from TRBV9 and TRBJ2-2; tentatively, D is TRBD2 (6 bases). The CDR3: CASSKIAESGTGELFF. As DNA, the CDR3 is TGTGCCAGCAGCAAAATAGCGGAGAGCGGCACCGGGGAGCTGTTTTTT.